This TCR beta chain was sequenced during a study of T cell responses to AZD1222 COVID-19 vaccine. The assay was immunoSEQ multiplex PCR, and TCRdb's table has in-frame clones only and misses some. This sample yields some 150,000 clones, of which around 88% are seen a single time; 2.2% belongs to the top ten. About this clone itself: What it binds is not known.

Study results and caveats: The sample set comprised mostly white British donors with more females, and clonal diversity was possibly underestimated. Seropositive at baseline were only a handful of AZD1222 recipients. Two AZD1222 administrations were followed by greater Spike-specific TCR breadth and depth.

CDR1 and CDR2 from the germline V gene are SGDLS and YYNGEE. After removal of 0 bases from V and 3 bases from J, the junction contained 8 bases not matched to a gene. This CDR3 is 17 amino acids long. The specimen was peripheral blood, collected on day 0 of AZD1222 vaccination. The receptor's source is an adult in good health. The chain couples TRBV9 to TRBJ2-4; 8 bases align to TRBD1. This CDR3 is CASSVGLQGEFKNIQYF. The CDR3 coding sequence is TGTGCCAGCAGCGTAGGTCTACAGGGGGAGTTCAAAAACATTCAGTACTTC. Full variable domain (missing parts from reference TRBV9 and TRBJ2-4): DSGVTQTPKHLITATGQRVTLRCSPRSGDLSVYWYQQSLDQGLQFLIQYYNGEERAKGNILERFSAQQFPDLHSELNLSSLELGDSALYFCASSVGLQGEFKNIQYFGAGTRLSVL.